Listed below are T cell receptor beta chains from one sample, sequenced in a study of T cell changes during pregnancy in multiple sclerosis. The assay was immunoSEQ multiplex PCR, and TCRdb's table has in-frame clones only and misses some. The sample has about 68,000 clones, under 95% seen once. The sequencing used peripheral blood, collected in the second trimester of pregnancy. The receptors derive from a female donor with multiple sclerosis, enrolled in a pregnancy study. CDR3s include the opening cysteine and the closing phenylalanine or tryptophan. Each record gives: J gene, V gene, D gene, clone size, CDR3 length, CDR3 protein, CDR3 DNA. The D gene is left open where the match is weak. The size entry is marked missing in some rows and otherwise reads once, few, many or a size class.

TRBJ1-2 TRBV4-2 . . 13 CASSQGGSYGYTF TGTGCCAGCAGCCAAGGTGGCAGCTATGGCTACACCTTC
TRBJ2-7 TRBV20-1 . . 11 CSASDSYEQYF TGCAGTGCTAGCGACAGCTACGAGCAGTACTTC
TRBJ1-2 TRBV4-3 . . 14 CASSQDFQGYGYTF TGCGCCAGCAGCCAAGATTTCCAGGGCTATGGCTACACCTTC
TRBJ2-7 TRBV13 . . 15 CVSSLDGGAGREQYF TGTGTCAGCAGCTTAGATGGGGGCGCGGGTCGCGAGCAGTACTTC
TRBJ1-2 TRBV29-1 . . 13 CSVEDGQAYGYTF TGCAGCGTTGAAGACGGCCAGGCTTATGGCTACACCTTC
TRBJ2-1 TRBV6-5 . . 14 CASSPATGRNEQFF TGTGCCAGCAGCCCAGCCACAGGGCGGAATGAGCAGTTCTTC
TRBJ2-7 TRBV5-5 . once 13 CASTVSAVGEQYF TGTGCCAGCACCGTTTCGGCGGTCGGTGAGCAGTACTTC
TRBJ1-6 TRBV4-2 TRBD1 . 16 CASSQDNSGTGGALHF TGTGCCAGCAGCCAAGATAACTCCGGGACAGGGGGAGCCCTCCACTTT
TRBJ2-7 TRBV6-5 . . 16 CASSYSTVSPSYEQYF TGTGCCAGCAGTTACTCGACTGTATCCCCTTCCTACGAGCAGTACTTC
TRBJ2-5 TRBV10-3 . once 13 CAISGLFQETQYF TGTGCCATCAGTGGACTATTCCAAGAGACCCAGTACTTC
TRBJ1-2 TRBV6-4 . . 13 CASSDSGGYGYTF TGTGCCAGCAGTGACTCAGGGGGCTATGGCTACACCTTC
TRBJ2-1 TRBV28 TRBD2 . 15 CASSLAGGPHNEQFF TGTGCCAGCAGTTTAGCGGGGGGGCCTCACAATGAGCAGTTCTTC
TRBJ2-7 TRBV5-5 TRBD1 . 18 CASSLPLGQALRAHEQYF TGTGCCAGCAGCCTACCACTTGGACAGGCCTTAAGGGCCCACGAGCAGTACTTC
TRBJ2-7 TRBV6-5 TRBD1 . 13 CASSRGQGDEQYF TGTGCCAGCAGTCGGGGACAGGGTGACGAGCAGTACTTC